The 22 T cell receptor beta chains reported below all come from one sample, sequenced in a study of T-cell memory formation after mild COVID-19. TCRdb processed the 5' RACE reads anew with MiXCR; each CDR3 protein has one entry. Of approximately 350,000 distinct CDR3 sequences in the sample, 13% were seen once. Material: PBMCs or a T cell subset sorted from them (not recorded which). Receptors originate from a man younger than 35 who had mild COVID-19 (a few samples of this study predate the infection). Cell type and time point are not known.

This clonotype was detected a few times. For the CDR3, the DNA is TGTGCCAGCAGCTGGGGCTACGAGCAGTACGTC. Its protein is CASSWGYEQYV. This chain uses TRBV5-6 with TRBJ2-7; D is unclear. The V end lost 3 bases, the J end lost 3 bases, and 4 bases lay between the germline ends. The CDR3 is made up of 11 amino acids. Looked up from germline, CDR1 is SGHDT and CDR2 is YYEEEE.

The rearrangement joins TRBV5-1 to TRBJ2-2, with 9 bases lining up with TRBD2. CDR3 length equals 16 residues. CDR1 is SGHRS and CDR2 is YFSETQ in the germline V gene. With 3 bases clipped from V and 1 base from J, the junction kept 4 bases outside the gene matches. CDR3 DNA sequence: TGCGCCAGCAGCTCCTGGACTAGCGTGAACACCGGGGAGCTGTTTTTT. Its protein is CASSSWTSVNTGELFF.

This clonotype showed up just once. The chain combines TRBV6-2 or TRBV6-3 with TRBJ2-6; possible D gene TRBD1, 5 bases. V lost 5 bases and J lost 2, with 7 bases in between. The CDR3 spans 14 residues. CDR1 MNHEY and CDR2 SVGEGT come from the germline V gene. In DNA form, the CDR3 reads TGTGCCAGCAGTAAGGGGACTGGGGCCAACGTCCTGACTTTC. It yields the protein CASSKGTGANVLTF.

This chain joins TRBV7-2 and TRBJ2-3; the D gene is possibly TRBD2 (5 bases). CDR1 is SGHTA, CDR2 FQGNSA, per germline. Trimming took 1 base from V and 2 from J, leaving 13 bases between them. This CDR3 region has 16 residues. In nucleotides, the CDR3 is TGTGCCAGCAGCTTAGACGAGCGGCTACCCACAGATACGCAGTATTTT. Residues: CASSLDERLPTDTQYF.

This clonotype came up a few times. The V call is TRBV12-3 or TRBV12-4, the J call TRBJ1-2; 8 positions agree with TRBD1. This CDR3 is built from 16 residues. J was trimmed by 0 bases and V by 6 bases; bases with no gene match: 9. CDR3 amino acids: CASSPGTGQANYGYTF. CDR3 DNA sequence: TGTGCCAGCAGCCCCGGGACAGGTCAAGCTAACTATGGCTACACCTTC.

In this sample, this clonotype turned up a few times. V and J are TRBV7-2 and TRBJ1-3; D unresolved. Trimming left V 3 bases short and J 0 bases short, with 6 bases between. Germline loops: CDR1 SGHTA, CDR2 FQGNSA. This CDR3 has 14 residues. The CDR3 here is CASSLAVSGNTIYF. CDR3 coding DNA: TGTGCCAGCAGCTTGGCAGTCTCTGGAAACACCATATATTTT.

The CDR3 nucleotides are TGTGCCAGCAGTTCCGGGACACCGTACGAGCAGTACTTC. Encoded protein: CASSSGTPYEQYF. The chain uses TRBV6-2 or TRBV6-3 and TRBJ2-7, with D perhaps matching TRBD1 (6 bases). This CDR3 is built from 13 residues. The germline CDR1 and CDR2 sequences are MNHEY and SVGEGT. Between the trimmed V and J ends, which lost 4 bases and 4 bases, there was a span of 11 bases.

This clonotype has more than one count but fewer than ten. This chain links TRBV7-2 with TRBJ2-7; maybe TRBD2 (7 bases). Germline CDR1 is SGHTA and CDR2 is FQGNSA. Trimming removed 5 bases at V and 3 bases at J, with 17 bases between. The CDR3 has 15 residues. The CDR3: CASSPGRGAFYEQYF. The CDR3 DNA is TGTGCCAGCAGCCCAGGCCGGGGGGCTTTCTACGAGCAGTACTTC.

This clonotype was found a few times. This rearrangement joins TRBV4-1 to TRBJ2-2; 7 bases align to TRBD1. V shed 1 base and J 1 base; nucleotides not matched to a gene: 3. CDR3 length: 16 amino acids. CDR1 is MGHRA, CDR2 YSYEKL, per germline. CDR3 DNA sequence: TGCGCCAGCAGCCAAGGAAGGGACAGGAACACCGGGGAGCTGTTTTTT. It specifies CASSQGRDRNTGELFF.

This rearrangement joins TRBV20-1 to TRBJ1-2; TRBD1 is a possible D gene (5 bases). This CDR3 region has 14 residues. Germline CDR1 and CDR2: DFQATT and SNEGSKA (reference sequence). V shed 1 base and J shed 6 bases, with 15 bases lying between them. The CDR3 loop reads CSARAGGTIDGYTF. The DNA of the CDR3 is TGCAGTGCTAGAGCCGGGGGTACGATTGATGGCTACACCTTC.

The rearrangement links TRBV12-3 or TRBV12-4 to TRBJ2-5; a possible D gene is TRBD1 (6 bases). Trimming took off 6 bases at V and 4 bases at J, with 15 bases between the two ends. The CDR3 contains 14 residues. The CDR3 DNA sequence: TGTGCCAGCAGCCAAACAGGGTTTGGAGAGACCCAGTACTTC. It codes for CASSQTGFGETQYF.

The V call is TRBV2, the J call TRBJ2-3; 7 positions agree with TRBD2. Trimming cost V 7 bases and J 9 bases; bases outside gene matches: 7. The CDR3 runs to 12 residues. Germline loops: CDR1 SNHLY, CDR2 FYNNEI. This chain's CDR3 is CASKSAGWTQYF. In DNA form, the CDR3 reads TGTGCCAGCAAATCAGCGGGGTGGACGCAGTATTTT. The whole variable domain, filled in from reference TRBV2 and TRBJ2-3, reads EPEVTQTPSHQVTQMGQEVILRCVPISNHLYFYWYRQILGQKVEFLVSFYNNEISEKSEIFDDQFSVERPDGSNFTLKIRSTKLEDSAMYFCASKSAGWTQYFGPGTRLTVL.

This clonotype has ten or more counts. This chain uses TRBV12-3 or TRBV12-4 with TRBJ2-7; D may be TRBD1 (6 bases). Trimming left V 5 bases short and J 3 bases short, with 8 bases between. The CDR3 covers 12 residues. The CDR3: CASSAQGYEQYF. The DNA for the CDR3 is TGTGCCAGCAGTGCACAGGGCTACGAGCAGTACTTC.

In this sample, this clonotype turned up a few times. DNA of the CDR3: TGTGCCAGCAGTTTATCGATTACAGGCTATGGCTACACCTTC. Its protein product is CASSLSITGYGYTF. The chain uses TRBV27 and TRBJ1-2, with D maybe TRBD1 (5 bases). Trimming took off 0 bases at V and 4 bases at J, with 9 bases between the two ends. The CDR3 is 14 amino acids. The germline gives CDR1 MNHEY, CDR2 SMNVEV (reference sequence).

J is TRBJ2-1 and V is TRBV6-2 or TRBV6-3, with a possible D match to TRBD1 (6 bases). V was trimmed by 7 bases and J by 2 bases, leaving 9 bases between them. Germline assignment: CDR1 MNHEY and CDR2 SVGEGT. The CDR3 contains 13 residues. This chain's CDR3 is CASKGTTYNEQFF. DNA of the CDR3: TGTGCCAGCAAGGGGACAACCTACAATGAGCAGTTCTTC.

The chain joins TRBV5-1 to TRBJ2-2; 7 bases match TRBD2. The CDR3 covers 15 residues. Unmatched junction bases numbered 9, after V lost 4 bases and J lost 6 bases. Germline-derived CDR1 and CDR2 are SGHRS and YFSETQ. CDR3 sequence (DNA): TGCGCCAGCAGCCTCGGGGGAGGGCTCCCCGGGGAGCTGTTTTTT. Its translation: CASSLGGGLPGELFF.

The table lists this clonotype with a few counts. V and J are TRBV11-2 and TRBJ2-1; weak D call: TRBD1 (5 bases). The germline gives CDR1 SGHAT, CDR2 FQNNGV. The CDR3 extends over 15 amino acids. V lost 4 bases and J lost 7, with 17 bases in between. The CDR3 DNA reads TGTGCCAGCAGCTCCGCCCCAGGGATCGGGAATGAGCAGTTCTTC. This gives the protein CASSSAPGIGNEQFF. The variable domain in full, completed from reference TRBV11-2 and TRBJ2-1, reads EAGVAQSPRYKIIEKRQSVAFWCNPISGHATLYWYQQILGQGPKLLIQFQNNGVVDDSQLPKDRFSAERLKGVDSTLKIQPAKLEDSAVYLCASSSAPGIGNEQFFGPGTRLTVL.

This clonotype has just a few counts. The gene calls are TRBV6-6 and TRBJ1-2; D may be TRBD1 (5 bases). V was clipped by 7 bases and J by 1 base, with 16 bases between them. Looked up from germline, CDR1 is MNHNY and CDR2 is SVGAGI (reference sequence). The CDR3 has 15 amino acids. The DNA of the CDR3 is TGTGCCAGCATTGAATCGGGGACGTTTAACTATGGCTACACCTTC. Its translation is CASIESGTFNYGYTF.

This chain joins TRBV4-2 and TRBJ2-1; the D gene is possibly TRBD2 (6 bases). The V end was cut by 4 bases, the J end by 2 bases, with 12 bases between. Looked up from germline, CDR1 is LGHNA and CDR2 is YNFKEQ. The length of the CDR3 is 15 residues. The CDR3, as DNA: TGTGCCAGCAGCCCGGGGGATGGGCCCTACAATGAGCAGTTCTTC. It codes for CASSPGDGPYNEQFF.

Only one count was recorded for this clonotype. The chain joins TRBV19 to TRBJ1-5, with D maybe TRBD1 (5 bases). Trimming shortened V by 3 bases and J by 1 base, and 13 bases separated the two germline ends. CDR3 size: 16 residues. Germline CDR1 LNHDA, CDR2 SQIVND (reference sequence). CDR3 bases: TGTGCCAGTAGTATCGTCTCGGGACCAAGCAATCAGCCCCAGCATTTT. Translated: CASSIVSGPSNQPQHF.

The table lists this clonotype with a few counts. The chain carries TRBV12-3 or TRBV12-4 and TRBJ1-2; D possibly corresponds to TRBD1 (6 bases). The CDR3 covers 15 residues. V was pared by 7 bases and J by 4 bases, with 19 bases between. CDR3 sequence reads: CASNSGQSRSYGYTF. In DNA form, the CDR3 reads TGTGCCAGCAACTCCGGACAGTCGAGGAGCTATGGCTACACCTTC.

This clonotype was seen a handful of times. V and J are TRBV29-1 and TRBJ1-5, with D tentatively TRBD1 (6 bases). The V and J ends lost 7 bases and 5 bases respectively, with 15 bases between them. This CDR3 contains 13 residues. The V gene's germline CDR1 is SQVTM and CDR2 ANQGSEA. Here the CDR3 DNA reads TGCAGCGCCCTAGGGGGAAAGGATCAGCCCCAGCATTTT. Translating gives CSALGGKDQPQHF.